This passage covers 21 T cell receptor beta chains from one sample sequenced in a study of monozygotic twins with inflammatory bowel disease. TCRdb reprocessed the 5' RACE reads, with one entry per CDR3 protein and no DNA. Its clone listing holds just over 300,000 distinct CDR3 sequences. The sequenced sample consisted of blood. These receptors were collected from a human donor with ulcerative colitis or Crohn's disease, or a healthy co-twin of an affected twin (not recorded which).

V and J are TRBV5-1 and TRBJ2-7; no DNA is available, so the TRBD1 call from TCRdb remains unchecked. CDR1 is SGHRS and CDR2 is YFSETQ in the germline V gene. CDR3 length: 15 amino acids. This CDR3 reads CASSWGRDIYYEQYF. Filled out from reference TRBV5-1 and TRBJ2-7, the complete variable domain reads KAGVTQTPRYLIKTRGQQVTLSCSPISGHRSVSWYQQTPGQGLQFLFEYFSETQRNKGNFPGRFSGRQFSNSRSEMNVSTLELGDSALYLCASSWGRDIYYEQYFGPGTRLTVT.

CDR3 protein: CASSWELVRTGAFF. This chain uses TRBV5-1 with TRBJ1-1. Germline V gives CDR1 SGHRS, CDR2 YFSETQ. The CDR3 is made up of 14 amino acids.

This chain joins TRBV12-3 or TRBV12-4 and TRBJ2-5; the D call of TRBD2 rests on TCRdb alone, since no DNA is present to check it. The length of the CDR3 is 15 residues. CDR3: CASSFRAGGLETQYF.

J is TRBJ2-4 and V is TRBV18. The V gene's germline CDR1 is KGHSH and CDR2 LQKENI. There are 15 residues in the CDR3. The CDR3 spells CASSPPGVIENIQYF.

This rearrangement joins TRBV18 to TRBJ2-2; TCRdb's assignment of TRBD1 cannot be checked, as there is no DNA. This CDR3 comprises 15 residues. Germline values: CDR1 KGHSH, CDR2 LQKENI. The CDR3 sequence is CASSAGTANTGELFF.

The chain links TRBV28 to TRBJ2-7; no DNA is available, so the TRBD1 call from TCRdb remains unchecked. This CDR3 comprises 15 residues. In germline, CDR1 is MDHEN, CDR2 SYDVKM. The CDR3 reads CASTLSWTGNYEQYF.

This chain uses TRBV7-9 with TRBJ1-1. There are 12 residues in the CDR3. Germline V gene lookup returns CDR1 SEHNR and CDR2 FQNEAQ (reference sequence). The CDR3 region is CASSLGQLQAFF. Full variable domain (missing parts from reference TRBV7-9 and TRBJ1-1): DTGVSQNPRHKITKRGQNVTFRCDPISEHNRLYWYRQTLGQGPEFLTYFQNEAQLEKSRLLSDRFSAERPKGSFSTLEIQRTEQGDSAMYLCASSLGQLQAFFGQGTRLTVV.

The chain uses TRBV7-2 and TRBJ2-5; TCRdb returns TRBD1, unconfirmable since there is no DNA. In germline, CDR1 is SGHTA, CDR2 FQGNSA. The CDR3 runs 16 residues. The CDR3 reads CASSRGTVRRQETQYF.

This chain uses TRBV20-1 with TRBJ2-3; without DNA, the TCRdb call of TRBD2 cannot be checked. This CDR3 contains 15 residues. The germline V gene encodes CDR1 DFQATT and CDR2 SNEGSKA (reference sequence). The CDR3 sequence: CSASIVGRSTDTQYF.

The CDR3 spells CASSLGSPAPRHF. The chain is built from TRBV7-2 and TRBJ2-4; checking the TCRdb D call of TRBD1 is not possible without DNA. CDR3 length equals 13 residues. Germline CDR1 SGHTA, CDR2 FQGNSA. The full variable domain, with the rest looked up from reference TRBV7-2 and TRBJ2-4, is GAGVSQSPSNKVTEKGKDVELRCDPISGHTALYWYRQSLGQGLEFLIYFQGNSAPDKSGLPSDRFSAERTGGSVSTLTIQRTQQEDSAVYLCASSLGSPAPRHFGAGTRLSVL.

This chain uses TRBV12-3 or TRBV12-4 with TRBJ1-2; TCRdb gives TRBD1 as the D gene, but with no DNA this cannot be confirmed. This CDR3 has 15 amino acids. The CDR3 is CASSLAPQGAKGYTF.

The chain joins TRBV6-1 to TRBJ1-5; TCRdb selects TRBD1, and the lack of DNA leaves this call unchecked. CDR1 is MNHNS and CDR2 is SASEGT in the germline V gene. The CDR3 consists of 12 residues. The chain's CDR3 is CASSDRVVPQHF.

The rearrangement uses TRBV12-3 or TRBV12-4 and TRBJ2-4; TCRdb calls TRBD2, which cannot be checked without DNA. This CDR3 is 18 amino acids long. CDR3 sequence reads: CASSLPLAGGPAKNIQYF.

This chain joins TRBV11-1 and TRBJ2-7; absent DNA, TCRdb's TRBD1 call cannot be checked. The CDR3 is 19 amino acids. Germline CDR1 is SGHAT and CDR2 is FQDESV (reference sequence). Here the CDR3 reads CASSLPSRTERPNPYEQYF.

This chain joins TRBV10-2 and TRBJ2-2. The CDR3 is made up of 14 amino acids. CDR1 WSHSY and CDR2 SAAADI come from the germline V gene. The CDR3 protein is CASSDSLNTGELFF.

CDR3 amino acids: CASSPRLQETQYF. The chain has TRBV18 and TRBJ2-5. Germline V lookup: CDR1 KGHSH, CDR2 LQKENI. The CDR3 contains 13 residues.

This rearrangement joins TRBV27 to TRBJ1-5; TCRdb calls TRBD1, which cannot be checked without DNA. The CDR3 extends over 14 amino acids. Germline V CDR1 and CDR2: MNHEY, SMNVEV (reference sequence). The CDR3 sequence is CATRPGQHNQPQHF.

The chain's CDR3 is CAIRKIAGEYEQYF. This sequence joins TRBV10-3 and TRBJ2-7; no DNA is available, so the TRBD2 call from TCRdb remains unchecked. CDR3 length: 14 residues. Germline CDR1 is ENHRY and CDR2 is SYGVKD.

The CDR3 spells CASSRTTQLYTGELFF. V usage is TRBV5-4 and J usage is TRBJ2-2. This CDR3 is built from 16 residues. Germline-derived CDR1 and CDR2 are SGHNT and YYREEE (reference sequence).

This chain joins TRBV7-9 and TRBJ1-5; TCRdb's assignment of TRBD1 cannot be checked, as there is no DNA. The V gene's germline CDR1 is SEHNR and CDR2 FQNEAQ (reference sequence). This CDR3 is built from 16 residues. CDR3 region: CASSLVGGRDNQPQHF.

V usage is TRBV12-3 or TRBV12-4 and J usage is TRBJ2-7. The CDR3 consists of 13 residues. This chain's CDR3 is CASSHSGSYEQYF.